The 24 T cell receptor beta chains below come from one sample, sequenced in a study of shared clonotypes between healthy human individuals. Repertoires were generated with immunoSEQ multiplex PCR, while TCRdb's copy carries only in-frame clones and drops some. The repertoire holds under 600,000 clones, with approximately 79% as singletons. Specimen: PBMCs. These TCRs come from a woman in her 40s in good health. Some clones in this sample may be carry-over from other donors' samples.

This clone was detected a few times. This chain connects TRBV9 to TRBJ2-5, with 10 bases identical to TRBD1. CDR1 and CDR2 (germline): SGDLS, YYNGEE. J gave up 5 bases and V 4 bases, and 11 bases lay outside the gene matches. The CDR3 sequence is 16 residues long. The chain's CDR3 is CASSPGGGQGYETQYF. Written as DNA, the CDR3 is TGTGCCAGCAGCCCCGGGGGGGGACAGGGGTATGAGACCCAGTACTTC. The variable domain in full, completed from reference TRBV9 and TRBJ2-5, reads DSGVTQTPKHLITATGQRVTLRCSPRSGDLSVYWYQQSLDQGLQFLIQYYNGEERAKGNILERFSAQQFPDLHSELNLSSLELGDSALYFCASSPGGGQGYETQYFGPGTRLLVL.

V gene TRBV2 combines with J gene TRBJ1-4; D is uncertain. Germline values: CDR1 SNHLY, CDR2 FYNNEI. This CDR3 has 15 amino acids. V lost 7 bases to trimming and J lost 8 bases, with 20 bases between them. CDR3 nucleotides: TGTGCCAGCATAGGTGGAGGGAAGGAAAGGGAAAAACTGTTTTTT. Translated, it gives CASIGGGKEREKLFF.

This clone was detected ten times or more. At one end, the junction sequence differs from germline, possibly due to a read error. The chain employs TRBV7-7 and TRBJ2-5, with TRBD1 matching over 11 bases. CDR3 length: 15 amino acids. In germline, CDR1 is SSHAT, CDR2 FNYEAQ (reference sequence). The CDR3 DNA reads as TGTGCTAGCAGCTTAGGGACAGGGGGACTGGAGACCCAGTACTTC. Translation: CASSLGTGGLETQYF.

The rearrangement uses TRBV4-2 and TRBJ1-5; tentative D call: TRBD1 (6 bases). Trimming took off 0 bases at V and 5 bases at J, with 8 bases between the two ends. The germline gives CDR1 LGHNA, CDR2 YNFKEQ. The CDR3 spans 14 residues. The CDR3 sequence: CASSQDRGHQPQHF. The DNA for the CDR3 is TGTGCCAGCAGCCAAGACAGGGGCCATCAGCCCCAGCATTTT.

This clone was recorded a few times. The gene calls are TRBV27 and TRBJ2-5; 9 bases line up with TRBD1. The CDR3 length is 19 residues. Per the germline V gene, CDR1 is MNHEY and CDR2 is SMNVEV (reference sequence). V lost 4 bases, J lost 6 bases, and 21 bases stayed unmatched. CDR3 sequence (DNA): TGTGCCAGCAGTTCGAATACGGGACAGGGCACCCAAGGAGTAAAGACCCAGTACTTC. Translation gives CASSSNTGQGTQGVKTQYF.

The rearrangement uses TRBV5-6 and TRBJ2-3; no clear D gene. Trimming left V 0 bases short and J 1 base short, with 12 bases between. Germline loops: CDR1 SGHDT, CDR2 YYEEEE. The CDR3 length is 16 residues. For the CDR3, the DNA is TGTGCCAGCAGCTTGGTAAGGCAAGGAGGCACAGATACGCAGTATTTT. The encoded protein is CASSLVRQGGTDTQYF.

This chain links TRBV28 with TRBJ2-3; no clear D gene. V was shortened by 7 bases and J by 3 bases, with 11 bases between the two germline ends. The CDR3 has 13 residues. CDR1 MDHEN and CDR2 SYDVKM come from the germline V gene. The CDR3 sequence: CASIPRVTDTQYF. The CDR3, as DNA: TGTGCCAGCATTCCCCGAGTAACAGATACGCAGTATTTT.

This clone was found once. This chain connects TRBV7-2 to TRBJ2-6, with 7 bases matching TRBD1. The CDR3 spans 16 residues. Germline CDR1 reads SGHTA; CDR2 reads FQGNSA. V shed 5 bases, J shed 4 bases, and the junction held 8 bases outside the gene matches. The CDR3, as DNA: TGTGCCAGCAGCCCAGGGGGAAGTGGCGGGGCCAACGTCCTGACTTTC. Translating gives CASSPGGSGGANVLTF.

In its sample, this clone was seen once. Here the CDR3 reads CASSLAGQDRFRTEAFF. The CDR3 DNA reads TGTGCCAGCAGCTTAGCGGGACAAGACAGGTTCAGGACTGAAGCTTTCTTT. The chain joins TRBV7-9 to TRBJ1-1; TRBD1 might be the D (6 bases). Germline assignment: CDR1 SEHNR and CDR2 FQNEAQ (reference sequence). The V end was cut by 0 bases, the J end by 5 bases, with 19 bases between. CDR3 length: 17 residues.

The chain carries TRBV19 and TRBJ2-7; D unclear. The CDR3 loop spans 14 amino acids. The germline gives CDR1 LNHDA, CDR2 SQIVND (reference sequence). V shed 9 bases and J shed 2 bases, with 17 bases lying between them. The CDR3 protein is CASKIDVGPYEQYF. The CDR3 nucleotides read TGTGCCAGCAAGATCGACGTTGGCCCCTACGAGCAGTACTTC.

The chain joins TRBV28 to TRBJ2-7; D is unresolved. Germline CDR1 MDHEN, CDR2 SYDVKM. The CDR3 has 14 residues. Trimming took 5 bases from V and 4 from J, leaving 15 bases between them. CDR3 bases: TGTGCCAGCAGTCCCCCACCTAGTACGTACGAGCAGTACTTC. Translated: CASSPPPSTYEQYF.

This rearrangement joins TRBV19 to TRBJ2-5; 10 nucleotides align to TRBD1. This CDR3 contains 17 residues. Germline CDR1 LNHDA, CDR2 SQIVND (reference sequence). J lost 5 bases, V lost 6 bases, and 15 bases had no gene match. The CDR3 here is CASRQTGGAGQRETQYF. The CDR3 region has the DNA TGTGCCAGTAGGCAGACAGGGGGCGCTGGGCAGCGGGAGACCCAGTACTTC.

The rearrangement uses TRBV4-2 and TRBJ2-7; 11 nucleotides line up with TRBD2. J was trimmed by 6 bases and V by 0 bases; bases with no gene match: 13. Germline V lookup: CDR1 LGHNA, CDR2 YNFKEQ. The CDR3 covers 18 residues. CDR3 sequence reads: CASSQDKGSGRASGEQYF. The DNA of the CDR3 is TGTGCCAGCAGCCAAGATAAGGGTAGCGGGAGGGCCTCGGGCGAGCAGTACTTC.

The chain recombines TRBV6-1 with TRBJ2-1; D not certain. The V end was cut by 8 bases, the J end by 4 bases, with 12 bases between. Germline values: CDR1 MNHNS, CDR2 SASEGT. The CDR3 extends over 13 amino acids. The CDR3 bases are TGTGCCAGCTGGGGTAGCAGATACAATGAGCAGTTCTTC. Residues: CASWGSRYNEQFF.

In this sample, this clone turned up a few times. CDR3 loop: CASSVSGGRGEAFF. In nucleotides, the CDR3 is TGTGCCAGCAGCGTTTCAGGGGGCAGGGGTGAAGCTTTCTTT. This chain links TRBV9 with TRBJ1-1, with TRBD1 matching over 8 bases. Per the germline V gene, CDR1 is SGDLS and CDR2 is YYNGEE. Trimming cost V 2 bases and J 7 bases; bases outside gene matches: 7. CDR3 length: 14 amino acids.

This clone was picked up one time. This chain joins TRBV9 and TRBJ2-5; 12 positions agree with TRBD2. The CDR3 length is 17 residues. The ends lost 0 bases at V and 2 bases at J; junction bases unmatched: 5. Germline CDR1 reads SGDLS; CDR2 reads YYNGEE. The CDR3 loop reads CASSVDPTSGGQETQYF. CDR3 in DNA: TGTGCCAGCAGCGTAGATCCCACTAGCGGGGGGCAAGAGACCCAGTACTTC.

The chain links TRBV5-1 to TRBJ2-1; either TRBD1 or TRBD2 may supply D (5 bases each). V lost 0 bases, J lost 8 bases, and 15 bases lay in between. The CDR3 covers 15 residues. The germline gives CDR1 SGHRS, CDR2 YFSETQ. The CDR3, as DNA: TGCGCCAGCAGCTTGGTGGGACCGGACCTCGATGAGCAGTTCTTC. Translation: CASSLVGPDLDEQFF.

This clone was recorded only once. The CDR3 DNA sequence: TGTGCCAGCCCTTGGACGGATCAAGAGACCCAGTACTTC. Protein: CASPWTDQETQYF. The chain uses TRBV21-1 and TRBJ2-5. TRBV21-1 constitutes a pseudogene. CDR3 length: 13 residues.

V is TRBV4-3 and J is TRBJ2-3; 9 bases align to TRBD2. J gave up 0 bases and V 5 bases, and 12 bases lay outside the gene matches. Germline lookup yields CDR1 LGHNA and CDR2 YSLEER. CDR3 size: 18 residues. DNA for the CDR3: TGCGCCAGCAGCTCCCTGGGTTCGCTAGCGGGAAGCACAGATACGCAGTATTTT. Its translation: CASSSLGSLAGSTDTQYF.

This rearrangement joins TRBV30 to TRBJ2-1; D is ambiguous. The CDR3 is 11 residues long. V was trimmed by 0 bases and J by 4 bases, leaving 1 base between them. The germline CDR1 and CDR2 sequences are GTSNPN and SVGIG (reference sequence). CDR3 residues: CAWSVYNEQFF. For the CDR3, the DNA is TGTGCCTGGAGTGTTTACAATGAGCAGTTCTTC.

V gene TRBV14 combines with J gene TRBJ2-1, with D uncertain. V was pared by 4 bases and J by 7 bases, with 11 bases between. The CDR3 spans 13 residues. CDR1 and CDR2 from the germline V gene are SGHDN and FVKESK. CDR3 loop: CASSPRPLNEQFF. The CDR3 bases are TGTGCCAGCAGCCCGCGGCCCCTGAATGAGCAGTTCTTC.

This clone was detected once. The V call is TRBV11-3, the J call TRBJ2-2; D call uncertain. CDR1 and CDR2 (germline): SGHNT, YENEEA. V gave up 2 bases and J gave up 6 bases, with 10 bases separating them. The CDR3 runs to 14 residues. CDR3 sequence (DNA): TGTGCCAGCAGCTTATCACGGACCGCCGGGGAGCTGTTTTTT. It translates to CASSLSRTAGELFF.

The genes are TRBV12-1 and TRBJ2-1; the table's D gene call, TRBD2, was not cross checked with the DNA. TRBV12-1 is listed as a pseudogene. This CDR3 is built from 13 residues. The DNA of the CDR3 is TGTGCCAGCAGCCCGCGGGGATACAATGAGCAGTTCTTC. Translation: CASSPRGYNEQFF.

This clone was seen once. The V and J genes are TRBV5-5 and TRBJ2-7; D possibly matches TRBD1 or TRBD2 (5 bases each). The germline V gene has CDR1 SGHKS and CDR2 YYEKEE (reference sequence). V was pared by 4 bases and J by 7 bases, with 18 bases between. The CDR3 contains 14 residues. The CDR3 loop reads CASSGDQLGWEQYF. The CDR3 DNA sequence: TGTGCCAGCAGCGGGGACCAGTTGGGATGGGAGCAGTACTTC.